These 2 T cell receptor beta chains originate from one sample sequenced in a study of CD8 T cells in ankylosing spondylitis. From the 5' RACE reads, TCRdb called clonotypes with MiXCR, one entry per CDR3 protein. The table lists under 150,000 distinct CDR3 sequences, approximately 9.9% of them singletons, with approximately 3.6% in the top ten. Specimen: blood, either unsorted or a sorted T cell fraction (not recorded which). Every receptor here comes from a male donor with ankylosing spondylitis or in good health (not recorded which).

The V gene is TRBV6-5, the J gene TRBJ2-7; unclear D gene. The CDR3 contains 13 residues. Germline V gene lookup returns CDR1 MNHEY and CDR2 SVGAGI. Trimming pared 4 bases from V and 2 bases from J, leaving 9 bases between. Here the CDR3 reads CASSLVGPYEQYF. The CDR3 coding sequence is TGTGCCAGCAGTTTGGTCGGCCCCTACGAGCAGTACTTC.

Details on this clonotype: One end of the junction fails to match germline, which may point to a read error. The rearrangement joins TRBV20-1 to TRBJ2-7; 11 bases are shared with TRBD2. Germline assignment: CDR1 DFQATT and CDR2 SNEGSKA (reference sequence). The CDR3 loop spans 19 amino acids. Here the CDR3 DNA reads TGCTGTGCTAGCAAAAACAGGGGACTAGCGGCCCCTGGGGTTCGCGAGCAGTACTTC. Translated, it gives CCASKNRGLAAPGVREQYF.